This entry concerns a single TCR beta chain. The antigen is not known. Those who donated were healthy bone marrow donors. This entry belongs to a study of cytomegalovirus exposure and HLA in healthy donors. Study-level results: According to reports, the classifier identified cytomegalovirus status with high specificity and sensitivity. In a later analysis, TCR beta V- and J-gene trimming showed a link to a missense DCLRE1C variant.

This CDR3 has 13 amino acids. Trimming removed 5 bases from V and 4 bases from J, with 11 bases in between. Germline loops: CDR1 MNHEY, CDR2 SVGAGI. Both 60 Vbeta primers and 13 Jbeta primers went into the PCR. Profiled with immunoSEQ multiplex PCR; TCRdb holds only in-frame clones, not every one. The sample's table shows some 110,000 clones. The TCR was taken from a man aged 25 to 40 in good health and CMV-seronegative. The rearrangement joins TRBV6-5 to TRBJ1-1; no clear D gene. The sequenced material came from PBMCs. The CDR3 DNA reads as TGTGCCAGCAGTCTACGTAGCGGCACTGAAGCTTTCTTT. This codes for CASSLRSGTEAFF.